The next 16 T cell receptor beta chains were all read from a single sample in a study of cytotoxic CD8 clonotypes in ibrutinib-treated CLL. Generated by immunoSEQ multiplex PCR, the TCRdb table keeps only in-frame clones and is missing some. The table records around 97,000 clones, around 80% of them present only once. The sequencing here drew on PBMCs, taken after 12 months of ibrutinib treatment. These receptors were taken from a human donor with chronic lymphocytic leukemia.

The J gene is TRBJ2-7, the V gene TRBV2, with a weak D call TRBD1 (6 bases). Trimming pared 6 bases from V and 2 bases from J, leaving 8 bases between. CDR1 and CDR2 (germline): SNHLY, FYNNEI. The CDR3 length is 12 residues. As DNA, the CDR3 is TGTGCCAGCAGACAGGGACCCTACGAGCAGTACTTC. Encoded protein: CASRQGPYEQYF.

V gene TRBV5-1 combines with J gene TRBJ2-5, with D unclear. V lost 4 bases, J lost 4 bases, and 14 bases lay in between. The CDR3 extends over 14 amino acids. Looked up from germline, CDR1 is SGHRS and CDR2 is YFSETQ. This CDR3 is CASSADRWGETQYF. CDR3 in DNA: TGCGCCAGCAGCGCGGACCGATGGGGAGAGACCCAGTACTTC.

Note on this clone: The sample holds other DNA sequences that translate to the same CDR3. The CDR3: CASSYSGQGGNTIYF. DNA for the CDR3: TGTGCCAGCAGTTACTCGGGACAGGGTGGAAACACCATATATTTT. V gene TRBV6-5 combines with J gene TRBJ1-3; 9 bases agree with TRBD1. The length of the CDR3 is 15 residues. Germline V lookup: CDR1 MNHEY, CDR2 SVGAGI. The junction had 0 bases not matched to a gene; V was cut back by 0 bases and J by 3 bases.

V is TRBV10-3 and J is TRBJ1-5, with a possible D match to TRBD1 (5 bases). Germline CDR1 is ENHRY and CDR2 is SYGVKD. V lost 7 bases to trimming and J lost 6 bases, with 16 bases between them. The CDR3 totals 14 residues. The DNA of the CDR3 is TGTGCCATCAAAGGGGACGGATTAACTCAGCCCCAGCATTTT. Its translation is CAIKGDGLTQPQHF.

This sequence joins TRBV29-1 and TRBJ2-2; D is possibly TRBD2 (7 bases). The CDR3 sequence is 16 residues long. V was pared by 5 bases and J by 1 base, with 17 bases between. The germline V gene encodes CDR1 SQVTM and CDR2 ANQGSEA. CDR3: CSVPKGGHKNTGELFF. As DNA, the CDR3 is TGCAGCGTTCCAAAGGGGGGGCACAAGAACACCGGGGAGCTGTTTTTT.

The rearrangement links TRBV28 to TRBJ2-7; 9 nucleotides match TRBD1. Germline CDR1 MDHEN, CDR2 SYDVKM. The CDR3 has 14 amino acids. Unmatched junction bases numbered 7, after V lost 6 bases and J lost 4 bases. In DNA form, the CDR3 reads TGTGCCAGCAGGGGGGACAGGGCGATTTACGAGCAGTACTTC. Translation: CASRGDRAIYEQYF.

J is TRBJ1-6 and V is TRBV6-5; D perhaps matches TRBD1 (5 bases). CDR1 is MNHEY and CDR2 is SVGAGI in the germline V gene. The CDR3 has 14 amino acids. V gave up 7 bases and J gave up 10 bases, with 17 bases separating them. This CDR3 is CASTAGQGGSPLHF. The CDR3 DNA sequence: TGTGCCAGCACAGCGGGGCAGGGAGGCTCACCCCTCCACTTT.

The chain links TRBV27 to TRBJ1-4; 10 bases line up with TRBD1. This CDR3 is built from 14 residues. Germline-derived CDR1 and CDR2 are MNHEY and SMNVEV (reference sequence). After removal of 3 bases from V and 10 bases from J, the junction contained 5 bases not matched to a gene. The CDR3 reads CASSLTGGLLKLFF. Here the CDR3 DNA reads TGTGCCAGCAGTTTGACAGGGGGCTTGTTAAAACTGTTTTTT.

This chain joins TRBV2 and TRBJ1-1; 8 bases fit TRBD1. V was clipped by 2 bases and J by 4 bases; unmatched bases: 3. Germline CDR1 is SNHLY and CDR2 is FYNNEI. This CDR3 is 14 amino acids long. The CDR3 DNA reads as TGTGCCAGCAGTGAATACAGGGGGGGCACTGAAGCTTTCTTT. Translated: CASSEYRGGTEAFF.

The chain uses TRBV5-4 and TRBJ2-2; D gene uncertain. In germline, CDR1 is SGHNT, CDR2 YYREEE (reference sequence). The CDR3 totals 14 residues. V lost 1 base, J lost 2 bases, and 6 bases lay in between. CDR3 sequence: CASSLRSNTGELFF. CDR3 bases: TGTGCCAGCAGCTTGCGGAGTAACACCGGGGAGCTGTTTTTT.

The CDR3 region is CAITGGQGIAGANVLTF. CDR3 DNA: TGTGCCATTACGGGGGGACAGGGGATAGCTGGGGCCAACGTCCTGACTTTC. This chain joins TRBV10-3 and TRBJ2-6; 10 nucleotides align to TRBD1. Germline CDR1 and CDR2: ENHRY and SYGVKD. The CDR3 consists of 17 residues. V lost 9 bases, J lost 2 bases, and 10 bases stayed unmatched.

J is TRBJ2-5 and V is TRBV25-1; 9 bases fit TRBD1. Germline V lookup: CDR1 MGHDK, CDR2 SYGVNS. This CDR3 is built from 16 residues. Trimming at V came to 6 bases and at J to 2 bases, leaving 10 bases not matched to a gene. The DNA of the CDR3 is TGTGCCAGCAGCGAGGGGGGACAGGGAAATCAAGAGACCCAGTACTTC. Its translation is CASSEGGQGNQETQYF.

The chain carries TRBV6-1 and TRBJ1-5, with a weak D call TRBD1 (5 bases). CDR1 and CDR2 (germline): MNHNS, SASEGT. The CDR3 length is 13 residues. The ends were cut back, 6 bases at V and 3 bases at J, with 9 bases in the middle. CDR3 loop: CASRDRYNQPQHF. The DNA of the CDR3 is TGTGCCAGCAGAGACAGATACAATCAGCCCCAGCATTTT.

This chain joins TRBV7-3 and TRBJ2-5; D might be TRBD1 (6 bases). Germline CDR1 is SGHTA and CDR2 is FQGTGA. Trimming pared 5 bases from V and 10 bases from J, leaving 20 bases between. This CDR3 is built from 14 residues. This CDR3 reads CASSLQGPRGDQYF. CDR3 coding DNA: TGTGCCAGCAGCCTTCAGGGGCCCAGGGGTGACCAGTACTTC. Drawing the rest from reference TRBV7-3 and TRBJ2-5, the complete variable domain is GAGVSQTPSNKVTEKGKYVELRCDPISGHTALYWYRQSLGQGPEFLIYFQGTGAADDSGLPNDRFFAVRPEGSVSTLKIQRTERGDSAVYLCASSLQGPRGDQYFGPGTRLLVL.

The chain links TRBV5-1 to TRBJ2-1; 9 nucleotides agree with TRBD1. V lost 2 bases and J lost 7; bases outside the gene matches: 4. Germline assignment: CDR1 SGHRS and CDR2 YFSETQ. The CDR3 runs to 14 residues. This CDR3 reads CASSFGDRENEQFF. The DNA of the CDR3 is TGCGCCAGCAGCTTTGGGGACAGGGAGAATGAGCAGTTCTTC. Looking up the rest from reference TRBV5-1 and TRBJ2-1 gives the full variable domain: KAGVTQTPRYLIKTRGQQVTLSCSPISGHRSVSWYQQTPGQGLQFLFEYFSETQRNKGNFPGRFSGRQFSNSRSEMNVSTLELGDSALYLCASSFGDRENEQFFGPGTRLTVL.

The gene calls are TRBV9 and TRBJ2-5; TRBD2 might be the D (6 bases). Germline V CDR1 and CDR2: SGDLS, YYNGEE. This CDR3 spans 14 amino acids. The V gene lost 3 bases and the J gene lost 7 bases, with 16 bases spanning the gap. The CDR3: CASSDLGPGGTQYF. Written as DNA, the CDR3 is TGTGCCAGCAGCGACCTCGGGCCCGGGGGGACCCAGTACTTC.